This T cell receptor beta chain appears in the sequencing data of a study of CD8 T cells in Susac syndrome. Study-level findings and limits: CD4+ repertoires of Susac syndrome patients lacked detectable clonal expansion.

A note on this clonotype: Its antigen is unknown.

RNA in amounts of roughly 0.5 to 1 ug was reverse transcribed with random hexamers. Via MiXCR, TCRdb re-called the immunoSEQ multiplex PCR reads, giving one row per CDR3 protein. The sample has about 140,000 distinct CDR3 sequences; nearly 97% are singletons. Trimming stripped 1 base from V and 6 bases from J, with 19 bases between. Germline V CDR1 and CDR2: MGHRA, YSYEKL. The CDR3 extends over 16 amino acids. The receptor was isolated from a human donor with Susac syndrome. Specimen: CD4+ T cells from PBMCs. This chain uses TRBV4-1 with TRBJ2-7; D might be TRBD1 or TRBD2, each matching 5 bases. In DNA form, the CDR3 reads TGCGCCAGCAGCCAAGTACCCTTCCGGGGACCCGGCGAGCAGTACTTC. Its protein is CASSQVPFRGPGEQYF.